These 6 T cell receptor beta chains share one sample of origin, sequenced in a study of blood T cell repertoires in COVID-19. Sequencing was performed with immunoSEQ multiplex PCR; in TCRdb, only in-frame clones are kept and a portion is missing. The repertoire has about 140,000 clones, almost 90% of them found once; the top ten carry about 10%. What was sequenced was peripheral blood. Receptors were obtained from a man aged 45-65 years with active or convalescent COVID-19.

The CDR3 coding sequence is TGCGCCAGCAGTCAGTCTAGTCAGCCGAGGACAGGGTTAAATGAGCAGTTCTTC. Translation gives CASSQSSQPRTGLNEQFF. The chain couples TRBV23-1 to TRBJ2-1, with TRBD1 identical over 8 bases. TRBV23-1 is designated an ORF whose function remains uncertain. This CDR3 has 18 amino acids. V was pared by 3 bases and J by 7 bases, with 17 bases of the junction left unmatched.

Here the CDR3 reads CASSSSDRGRSPLHF. CDR3 coding DNA: TGTGCCAGCAGCTCCTCGGACAGGGGACGCTCACCCCTCCACTTT. The V gene is TRBV5-5, the J gene TRBJ1-6; 9 bases agree with TRBD1. Unmatched junction bases numbered 8, after V lost 3 bases and J lost 10 bases. CDR1 is SGHKS, CDR2 YYEKEE, per germline (reference sequence). The CDR3 is made up of 15 amino acids.

This clone was seen just once. The J gene is TRBJ1-1, the V gene TRBV19; 9 bases are shared with TRBD1. With V trimmed by 5 bases and J by 2 bases, 12 bases remained unmatched. This CDR3 has 17 amino acids. Germline V lookup: CDR1 LNHDA, CDR2 SQIVND (reference sequence). CDR3 nucleotide sequence: TGTGCCAGTAGTTTATCTTACAGGGGGCGGTCAAACACTGAAGCTTTCTTT. Amino acid sequence: CASSLSYRGRSNTEAFF.

The chain links TRBV9 to TRBJ2-5; 12 nucleotides agree with TRBD2. The germline CDR1 and CDR2 sequences are SGDLS and YYNGEE. The length of the CDR3 is 14 residues. With V trimmed by 4 bases and J by 7 bases, 5 bases remained unmatched. As DNA, the CDR3 is TGTGCCAGCAGCCGGACTAGCGGGACTGCGACCCAGTACTTC. Encoded protein: CASSRTSGTATQYF.

This chain uses TRBV2 with TRBJ2-3; the match to TRBD1 covers 12 bases. Trimming cost V 2 bases and J 4 bases; bases outside gene matches: 4. The CDR3 consists of 16 residues. Germline values: CDR1 SNHLY, CDR2 FYNNEI. The CDR3 sequence: CASSELGQGAADTQYF. In nucleotides, the CDR3 is TGTGCCAGCAGTGAACTGGGACAGGGGGCGGCAGATACGCAGTATTTT.

This clone has more than one count but fewer than ten. The V gene is TRBV6-2 or TRBV6-3, the J gene TRBJ2-7; D is undetermined. This CDR3 spans 11 amino acids. The germline V gene has CDR1 MNHEY and CDR2 SVGEGT. The V end was cut by 5 bases, the J end by 6 bases, with 8 bases between. The CDR3 nucleotides read TGTGCCAGCAGTATCCGGGTCGAGCAGTACTTC. The encoded protein is CASSIRVEQYF.